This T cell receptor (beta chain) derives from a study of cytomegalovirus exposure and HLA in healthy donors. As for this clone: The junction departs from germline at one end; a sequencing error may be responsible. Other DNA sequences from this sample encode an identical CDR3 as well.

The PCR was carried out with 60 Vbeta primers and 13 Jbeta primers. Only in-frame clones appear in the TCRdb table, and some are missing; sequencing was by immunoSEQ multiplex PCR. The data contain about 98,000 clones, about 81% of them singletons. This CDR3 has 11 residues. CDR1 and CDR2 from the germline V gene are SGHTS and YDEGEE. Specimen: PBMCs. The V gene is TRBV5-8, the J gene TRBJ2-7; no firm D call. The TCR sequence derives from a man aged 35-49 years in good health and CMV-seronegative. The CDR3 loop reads CASSLYGEQYF. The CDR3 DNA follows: TGTGCCAGTAGCTTGTACGGGGAGCAGTACTTC.